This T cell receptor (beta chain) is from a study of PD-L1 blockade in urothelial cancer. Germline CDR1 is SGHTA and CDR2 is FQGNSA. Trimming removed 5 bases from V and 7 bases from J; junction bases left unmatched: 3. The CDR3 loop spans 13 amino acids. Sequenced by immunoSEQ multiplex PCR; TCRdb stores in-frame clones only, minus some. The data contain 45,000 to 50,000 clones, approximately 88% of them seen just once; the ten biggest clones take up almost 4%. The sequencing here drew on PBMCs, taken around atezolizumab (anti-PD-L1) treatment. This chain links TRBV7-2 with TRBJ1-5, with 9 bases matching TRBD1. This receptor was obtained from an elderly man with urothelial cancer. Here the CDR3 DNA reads TGTGCCAGCAGCCGGGACAGGGACCAGCCCCAGCATTTT. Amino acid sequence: CASSRDRDQPQHF. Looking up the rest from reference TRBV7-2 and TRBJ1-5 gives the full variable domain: GAGVSQSPSNKVTEKGKDVELRCDPISGHTALYWYRQSLGQGLEFLIYFQGNSAPDKSGLPSDRFSAERTGGSVSTLTIQRTQQEDSAVYLCASSRDRDQPQHFGDGTRLSIL.